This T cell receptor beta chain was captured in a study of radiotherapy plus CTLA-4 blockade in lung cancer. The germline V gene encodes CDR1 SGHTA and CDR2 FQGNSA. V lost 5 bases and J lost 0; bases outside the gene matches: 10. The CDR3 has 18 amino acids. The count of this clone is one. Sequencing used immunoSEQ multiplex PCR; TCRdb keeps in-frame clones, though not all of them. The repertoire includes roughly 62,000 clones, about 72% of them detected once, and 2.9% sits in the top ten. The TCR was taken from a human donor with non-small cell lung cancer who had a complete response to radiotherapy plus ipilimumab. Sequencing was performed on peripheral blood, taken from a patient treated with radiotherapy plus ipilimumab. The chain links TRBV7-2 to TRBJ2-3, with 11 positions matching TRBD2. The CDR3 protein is CASSKWGSGGASTDTQYF. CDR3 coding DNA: TGTGCCAGCAGCAAATGGGGTAGCGGGGGGGCTAGCACAGATACGCAGTATTTT.